A single sample is the source of the 19 T cell receptor beta chains below, sequenced in a study of T cells in Graves' hyperthyroidism and ophthalmopathy. The CDR3 regions of TCR beta were amplified from RNA transcripts. An initial round of RT-PCR targeting the TCR CDR3 relied on the HTBI primer set. TCRdb analysed the multiplex PCR reads with MiXCR anew, one entry per CDR3 protein. The table records around 690,000 distinct CDR3 sequences, more than 20% of them present only once. The material sequenced was blood. The receptor source for this set is a man younger than 45 with Graves' ophthalmopathy.

This clonotype was counted ten times or more. V gene TRBV28 combines with J gene TRBJ1-5, with 8 bases matching TRBD1. The CDR3 sequence is 15 residues long. CDR1 and CDR2 from the germline V gene are MDHEN and SYDVKM. V was pared by 6 bases and J by 3 bases, with 7 bases of the junction left unmatched. The CDR3 loop is CASRYTGGINQPQHF. The CDR3 DNA is TGTGCCAGCAGGTACACAGGGGGAATCAATCAGCCCCAGCATTTT.

V usage is TRBV12-3 or TRBV12-4 and J usage is TRBJ2-3; no clear D. Trimming cost V 2 bases and J 2 bases, with 8 bases left between them. The CDR3 runs 14 residues. The CDR3 bases are TGTGCCAGCAGTTTACGGCAAATCACAGATACGCAGTATTTT. Its protein is CASSLRQITDTQYF.

This chain joins TRBV4-1 and TRBJ2-1; D possibly corresponds to TRBD2 (6 bases). Germline V gene sequence: CDR1 MGHRA, CDR2 YSYEKL. The CDR3 totals 15 residues. The V gene lost 2 bases and the J gene lost 1 base, with 9 bases spanning the gap. The CDR3 DNA reads as TGCGCCAGCAGCCAACCGGGAGCGTCCTACAATGAGCAGTTCTTC. Protein sequence: CASSQPGASYNEQFF.

The chain uses TRBV5-5 and TRBJ2-3; 10 nucleotides match TRBD1. Germline trimming cut 4 bases from V and 9 bases from J; bases unmatched to any gene: 14. Germline values: CDR1 SGHKS, CDR2 YYEKEE (reference sequence). CDR3 length: 16 residues. The CDR3 DNA reads TGTGCCAGCAGCATCAAACCGCCGGGACAGGGGTCAACGCAGTATTTT. Its translation is CASSIKPPGQGSTQYF.

J is TRBJ1-4 and V is TRBV3-1, with 7 bases aligning to TRBD1. Germline loops: CDR1 LGHDT, CDR2 YNNKEL (reference sequence). The CDR3 runs 14 residues. V lost 5 bases, J lost 7 bases, and 7 bases stayed unmatched. The CDR3 DNA follows: TGTGCCAGCAGCTGGCGACAGGGTAGTGAAAAACTGTTTTTT. It yields the protein CASSWRQGSEKLFF.

The chain combines TRBV28 with TRBJ2-7; TRBD2 matches 12 bases. Germline V gene lookup returns CDR1 MDHEN and CDR2 SYDVKM. V shed 6 bases and J 2 bases; nucleotides not matched to a gene: 11. This CDR3 contains 17 residues. CDR3 protein: CASSLGTSGSNTYEQYF. The CDR3 DNA is TGTGCCAGCAGCCTAGGGACTAGCGGGTCCAATACCTACGAGCAGTACTTC.

This clonotype was observed once. This may come from a read error, since a much larger clone is one base off. As DNA, the CDR3 is TGTGCCAGCAGTTTTCGGCTGCAACCCTACGAGCAGTACTTC. Translating it yields CASSFRLQPYEQYF. This chain joins TRBV12-3 or TRBV12-4 and TRBJ2-7; D call uncertain. The CDR3 is 14 amino acids. Between the trimmed V and J ends, which lost 3 bases and 2 bases, there was a span of 11 bases.

This clonotype was counted a few times. The rearrangement links TRBV5-1 to TRBJ1-3, with D possibly being TRBD1 (6 bases). CDR1 is SGHRS and CDR2 is YFSETQ in the germline V gene. The CDR3 sequence is 15 residues long. The V and J ends lost 1 base and 1 base respectively, with 9 bases between them. This CDR3 reads CASSLLGQSGNTIYF. For the CDR3, the DNA is TGCGCCAGCAGCTTGCTGGGACAATCTGGAAACACCATATATTTT.

This clonotype was seen a few times. V gene TRBV10-3 combines with J gene TRBJ2-1, with 11 bases aligning to TRBD2. CDR1 is ENHRY, CDR2 SYGVKD, per germline. The CDR3 is 15 residues long. Trimming at V came to 4 bases and at J to 6 bases, leaving 5 bases not matched to a gene. This CDR3 is CAISGTGTSGNEQFF. The CDR3 nucleotides read TGTGCCATCAGTGGAACCGGGACTAGCGGCAATGAGCAGTTCTTC.

This clonotype showed up many times. The chain employs TRBV24-1 and TRBJ1-5, with 7 bases fitting TRBD1. The CDR3 totals 13 residues. Germline assignment: CDR1 KGHDR and CDR2 SFDVKD. Losses at the gene ends were 9 bases for V and 1 base for J; bases not matched to a gene: 2. DNA for the CDR3: TGTGCCACCTCGGACAGGAGCAATCAGCCCCAGCATTTT. This codes for CATSDRSNQPQHF.

This clonotype was picked up a small number of times. This chain joins TRBV2 and TRBJ1-5; D not resolved. V shed 4 bases and J shed 0 bases, with 10 bases lying between them. The V gene's germline CDR1 is SNHLY and CDR2 FYNNEI. The CDR3 has 15 amino acids. This CDR3 reads CASSGADYSNQPQHF. CDR3 DNA sequence: TGTGCCAGCAGTGGGGCCGATTATAGCAATCAGCCCCAGCATTTT.

This clonotype was seen at least ten times. The chain uses TRBV28 and TRBJ2-1; D may be TRBD2 (6 bases). The CDR3 is 17 residues long. The germline V gene has CDR1 MDHEN and CDR2 SYDVKM. V was clipped by 3 bases and J by 0 bases, with 15 bases between them. The CDR3 sequence is CASSFVDYTSSYNEQFF. The DNA for the CDR3 is TGTGCCAGCAGTTTTGTGGACTACACTAGCTCCTACAATGAGCAGTTCTTC.

This clonotype was seen repeatedly, ten times or more. The rearrangement links TRBV11-2 to TRBJ1-1, with TRBD1 as a possible D gene (5 bases). Looked up from germline, CDR1 is SGHAT and CDR2 is FQNNGV. V lost 5 bases, J lost 10 bases, and 23 bases lay in between. The CDR3 contains 15 residues. CDR3 loop: CASSPSFAGVDAAFF. The CDR3 nucleotides are TGTGCCAGCAGCCCATCGTTCGCGGGGGTGGATGCAGCTTTCTTT.

This chain uses TRBV27 with TRBJ2-7; 9 nucleotides match TRBD2. This CDR3 is built from 15 residues. V was pared by 8 bases and J by 0 bases, with 8 bases of the junction left unmatched. Germline CDR1 reads MNHEY; CDR2 reads SMNVEV (reference sequence). The CDR3: CASRLLAGGSYEQYF. The CDR3 nucleotides read TGTGCCAGCCGTCTACTAGCGGGCGGCTCCTACGAGCAGTACTTC.

This clonotype was observed at least ten times. The chain recombines TRBV28 with TRBJ2-1; the match to TRBD2 covers 10 bases. There are 15 residues in the CDR3. The germline V gene has CDR1 MDHEN and CDR2 SYDVKM. V lost 3 bases to trimming and J lost 6 bases; unmatched junction nucleotides: 5. The CDR3 here is CASSFSTSGTNEQFF. DNA of the CDR3: TGTGCCAGCAGTTTTTCTACTAGCGGGACCAATGAGCAGTTCTTC.

This clonotype was recorded a few times. J is TRBJ2-5 and V is TRBV20-1; the D is unclear. V was trimmed by 1 base and J by 2 bases, leaving 14 bases between them. CDR1 is DFQATT, CDR2 SNEGSKA, per germline (reference sequence). The CDR3 loop spans 15 amino acids. This CDR3 is CSARALRDLQETQYF. Written as DNA, the CDR3 is TGCAGTGCTAGAGCCCTCCGCGACCTACAAGAGACCCAGTACTTC.

Turning to this clonotype: This may arise from a read error, as a much more abundant clone is one base away. It is unclear where the CDR3 begins or ends on the DNA, so no DNA is shown, and the CDR3 is as TCRdb lists it. V usage is TRBV3-1 and J usage is TRBJ1-2. Germline V gene sequence: CDR1 LGHDT, CDR2 YNNKEL (reference sequence). The CDR3 adds up to 14 amino acids, both ends counted. The CDR3 loop reads CACSAGTAIYGYTF.

This clonotype occurred a few times. This chain links TRBV19 with TRBJ2-5, with 12 bases lining up with TRBD2. Germline-derived CDR1 and CDR2 are LNHDA and SQIVND (reference sequence). V was clipped by 5 bases and J by 2 bases; unmatched bases: 9. CDR3 length equals 17 residues. CDR3 protein: CASSFRLAGVEQETQYF. DNA of the CDR3: TGTGCCAGTAGTTTCCGACTAGCGGGGGTGGAGCAAGAGACCCAGTACTTC.

In its sample, this clonotype was seen many times. The chain recombines TRBV3-1 with TRBJ2-1, with 9 bases matching TRBD2. V lost 2 bases to trimming and J lost 9 bases; unmatched junction nucleotides: 17. CDR1 and CDR2 (germline): LGHDT, YNNKEL (reference sequence). The CDR3 spans 18 residues. CDR3 region: CASSQNGAGGEYKPEQFF. CDR3 nucleotides: TGTGCCAGCAGCCAAAATGGGGCGGGAGGGGAGTACAAGCCTGAGCAGTTCTTC.